Below are 9 T cell receptor beta chains sequenced from a single sample in a study of blood T cells in healthy people across ages. Together with a sample-barcoded 5' primer, a J-beta primer mix was included in a second PCR lasting roughly 6 to 12 cycles. TCRdb passed the 5' RACE reads through MiXCR, listing each CDR3 protein once. The profile shows 750,000 to 950,000 distinct CDR3 sequences, roughly 50% of them singletons. What was sequenced was blood. Source of these receptors: a man older than 75 in good health.

This clonotype was counted at least ten times. The CDR3 coding sequence is TGCGCCAGCAGCTTTGGAGGGGGGCCCTACGAGCAGTACTTC. This codes for CASSFGGGPYEQYF. The chain has TRBV5-1 and TRBJ2-7; perhaps D is TRBD1 or TRBD2 (6 bases each). V lost 2 bases and J lost 2, with 11 bases in between. Germline V gene data show CDR1 as SGHRS and CDR2 as YFSETQ. CDR3 size: 14 residues.

This rearrangement joins TRBV6-1 to TRBJ1-1, with D hard to call. Germline V gene data show CDR1 as MNHNS and CDR2 as SASEGT. The CDR3 runs to 12 residues. Between the trimmed V and J ends, which lost 6 bases and 1 base, there was a span of 6 bases. For the CDR3, the DNA is TGTGCCAGCAGGGACGGGAACACTGAAGCTTTCTTT. As protein: CASRDGNTEAFF.

This clonotype was recorded many times. J is TRBJ1-6 and V is TRBV10-3; possible D gene TRBD1, 6 bases. Between the trimmed V and J ends, which lost 3 bases and 8 bases, there was a span of 14 bases. Germline V CDR1 and CDR2: ENHRY, SYGVKD. This CDR3 spans 15 amino acids. For the CDR3, the DNA is TGTGCCATCAGTGAACCACAGGGTTTTGATTCACCCCTCCACTTT. Translating gives CAISEPQGFDSPLHF.

To note about this clonotype: The junction shows a germline mismatch at one end, possibly a read error. The gene calls are TRBV27 and TRBJ2-5; D is perhaps TRBD1 or TRBD2 (6 bases each). This CDR3 contains 13 residues. The germline CDR1 and CDR2 sequences are MNHEY and SMNVEV (reference sequence). CDR3 DNA sequence: TGTGCCAGCAGGGCGAGCAGGGGAGGCGAGCAGCACTTC. Protein: CASRASRGGEQHF.

J is TRBJ2-1 and V is TRBV10-3; D call uncertain. The ends were cut back, 3 bases at V and 2 bases at J, with 5 bases in the middle. The CDR3 sequence is 13 residues long. Germline values: CDR1 ENHRY, CDR2 SYGVKD. CDR3 amino acids: CAISDNPYNEQFF. DNA of the CDR3: TGTGCCATCAGTGATAACCCCTACAATGAGCAGTTCTTC.

The CDR3 protein is CASSQSSGGWEAGNEQFF. For the CDR3, the DNA is TGTGCCAGCAGCCAATCCTCAGGGGGGTGGGAGGCTGGGAATGAGCAGTTCTTC. The V gene is TRBV4-2, the J gene TRBJ2-1; possibly TRBD1 for D (7 bases). The CDR3 length is 18 residues. V lost 2 bases, J lost 7 bases, and 24 bases lay in between. The germline gives CDR1 LGHNA, CDR2 YNFKEQ.

The chain couples TRBV27 to TRBJ2-3; 9 bases match TRBD1. The CDR3 contains 14 residues. With V trimmed by 7 bases and J by 1 base, 3 bases remained unmatched. The germline CDR1 and CDR2 sequences are MNHEY and SMNVEV (reference sequence). The CDR3 DNA is TGTGCCAGCAAGGGACAGGGTCGCACAGATACGCAGTATTTT. Protein: CASKGQGRTDTQYF.

V usage is TRBV12-5 and J usage is TRBJ2-3; 7 bases map to TRBD1. The trim removed 2 bases at V and 2 bases at J, leaving 4 bases unmatched. CDR1 and CDR2 (germline): LGHNT, FRNRAP. The CDR3 contains 15 residues. CDR3 sequence (DNA): TGTGCTAGTGGTTTGAGAGGGGGCCCCACAGATACGCAGTATTTT. This translates into CASGLRGGPTDTQYF.

This clonotype was seen only a few times. The genes are TRBV5-1 and TRBJ1-5; a weak D match, TRBD1 (5 bases). Trimming stripped 0 bases from V and 4 bases from J, with 11 bases between. This CDR3 comprises 15 residues. Germline CDR1 and CDR2: SGHRS and YFSETQ. The CDR3 DNA reads as TGCGCCAGCAGCTTGGAGGGGCGGGGTAATCAGCCCCAGCATTTT. Amino acid sequence: CASSLEGRGNQPQHF.